Following are 32 T cell receptor beta chains from one sample sequenced in a study of identical twins. TCRdb passed the 5' RACE reads through MiXCR, listing each CDR3 protein once. The data show 500,000 to 600,000 distinct CDR3 sequences, roughly a fifth seen once. The same sample was also studied in work on T cells expressing NK-cell markers.

Sequencing was carried out using CD4+ T cells sorted from blood. The origin of the receptors is a woman in her late teens or twenties in good health.

This clonotype was observed a handful of times. The rearrangement links TRBV5-1 to TRBJ1-2, with 7 bases matching TRBD1. Germline CDR1 SGHRS, CDR2 YFSETQ. The CDR3 runs to 17 residues. V gave up 6 bases and J gave up 10 bases; unmatched junction bases: 24. CDR3 in DNA: TGCGCCAGCAAAAGAGGCGACAGGGCCAATATGGGAGAATCCTACACCTTC. Encoded protein: CASKRGDRANMGESYTF.

This chain uses TRBV12-3 or TRBV12-4 with TRBJ2-5, with D perhaps matching TRBD1 (5 bases). This CDR3 has 14 residues. V gave up 1 base and J gave up 4 bases, with 10 bases separating them. The CDR3 spells CASSLVDQGETQYF. As DNA, the CDR3 is TGTGCCAGCAGTTTAGTGGACCAGGGAGAGACCCAGTACTTC.

The gene calls are TRBV6-5 and TRBJ2-5; no clear D gene. Germline CDR1 is MNHEY and CDR2 is SVGAGI. V was cut by 8 bases and J by 2 bases, with 12 bases left in between. This CDR3 region has 13 residues. The CDR3 protein is CASGLQHQETQYF. The DNA of the CDR3 is TGTGCCAGCGGGTTACAGCATCAAGAGACCCAGTACTTC.

This clonotype was counted a few times. The chain employs TRBV20-1 and TRBJ2-2, with D perhaps assigned TRBD1 or TRBD2 (5 bases each). The length of the CDR3 is 14 residues. From germline, CDR1 is DFQATT and CDR2 SNEGSKA (reference sequence). With 3 bases removed from V and 4 bases from J, the gap between germline ends came to 12 bases. CDR3 nucleotide sequence: TGCAGTGCTAGGCAGGGTGGGGGCACCGGGGAGCTGTTTTTT. Its protein is CSARQGGGTGELFF.

This chain joins TRBV2 and TRBJ2-5; 12 bases agree with TRBD2. V trimming: 4 bases; J trimming: 5 bases; junction bases outside the gene matches: 8. The germline V gene encodes CDR1 SNHLY and CDR2 FYNNEI. The CDR3 is made up of 16 amino acids. The CDR3 coding sequence is TGTGCCAGCAGTGTTCTAGCGGGAGGGCCTCCCGAGACCCAGTACTTC. Its protein product is CASSVLAGGPPETQYF.

CDR3 in amino acids: CASRRTSGSTGELFF. The DNA of the CDR3 is TGTGCCAGCAGGAGGACTAGCGGGAGCACCGGGGAGCTGTTTTTT. The V gene is TRBV12-3 or TRBV12-4, the J gene TRBJ2-2, with 13 bases matching TRBD2. CDR3 size: 15 residues. The V segment lost 6 bases and the J segment 4 bases; nucleotides outside the gene matches: 2.

The table lists this clonotype with a few counts. CDR3 sequence reads: CSARGAPGTDTQYF. The DNA of the CDR3 is TGCAGTGCTAGAGGGGCCCCTGGTACAGATACGCAGTATTTT. The V and J genes are TRBV20-1 and TRBJ2-3; D gene uncertain. The CDR3 sequence is 14 residues long. The germline V and J ends were trimmed by 1 base and 3 bases, with 11 bases remaining between them. Germline CDR1 is DFQATT and CDR2 is SNEGSKA (reference sequence).

The V and J genes are TRBV20-1 and TRBJ2-2; 9 positions match TRBD1. This CDR3 spans 16 amino acids. J lost 2 bases, V lost 0 bases, and 4 bases had no gene match. The germline V gene encodes CDR1 DFQATT and CDR2 SNEGSKA (reference sequence). The CDR3 DNA reads as TGCAGTGCTAGAGATCCGGGACAGGGTAACACCGGGGAGCTGTTTTTT. Amino acids: CSARDPGQGNTGELFF.

This rearrangement joins TRBV4-2 to TRBJ2-7; D is perhaps TRBD1 or TRBD2 (5 bases each). This CDR3 is built from 16 residues. Looked up from germline, CDR1 is LGHNA and CDR2 is YNFKEQ. The germline V and J ends were trimmed by 4 bases and 3 bases, with 19 bases remaining between them. CDR3 amino acids: CASSPQRGMANYEQYF. DNA for the CDR3: TGTGCCAGCAGCCCCCAGAGGGGCATGGCTAACTACGAGCAGTACTTC.

In this sample, this clonotype turned up a few times. This chain connects TRBV25-1 to TRBJ2-1; the D gene could be TRBD1 or TRBD2 (7 bases each). CDR3 length equals 14 residues. Per the germline V gene, CDR1 is MGHDK and CDR2 is SYGVNS. With 5 bases removed from V and 10 bases from J, the gap between germline ends came to 18 bases. The CDR3 sequence is CASSNPGTAGEQFF. The CDR3 region has the DNA TGTGCCAGCAGTAATCCCGGGACAGCGGGGGAGCAGTTCTTC.

V is TRBV12-3 or TRBV12-4 and J is TRBJ2-5; 10 nucleotides line up with TRBD1. The trim removed 4 bases at V and 3 bases at J, leaving 2 bases unmatched. CDR3 length equals 14 residues. The CDR3 DNA sequence: TGTGCCAGCAGTTGGGACAGGGGTGAAGAGACCCAGTACTTC. Protein product: CASSWDRGEETQYF.

This clonotype occurred a few times. V gene TRBV9 combines with J gene TRBJ2-1; TRBD2 agrees at 11 bases. Germline CDR1 and CDR2: SGDLS and YYNGEE. The length of the CDR3 is 15 residues. The V and J ends lost 2 bases and 6 bases, in that order; junction bases with no gene match: 4. For the CDR3, the DNA is TGTGCCAGCAGCGTCTTAGCGGGAGGGTTCAATGAGCAGTTCTTC. Translated: CASSVLAGGFNEQFF.

The chain uses TRBV6-1 and TRBJ1-2, with D possibly being TRBD1 (5 bases). The V gene lost 6 bases and the J gene lost 2 bases, with 10 bases spanning the gap. This CDR3 contains 13 residues. Germline V gives CDR1 MNHNS, CDR2 SASEGT. The CDR3 here is CASRKQDNYGYTF. The CDR3 coding sequence is TGTGCCAGCAGGAAACAGGACAACTATGGCTACACCTTC.

The gene calls are TRBV7-2 and TRBJ2-1; D might be TRBD2 (6 bases). The CDR3 is made up of 12 amino acids. Germline CDR1 SGHTA, CDR2 FQGNSA. V was cut by 8 bases and J by 8 bases, with 13 bases left in between. This chain's CDR3 is CASRQGGHEQFF. Here the CDR3 DNA reads TGTGCCAGCCGGCAGGGAGGACATGAGCAGTTCTTC.

The V gene is TRBV5-1, the J gene TRBJ2-2, with D uncertain. The V end was cut by 1 base, the J end by 2 bases, with 9 bases between. The germline V gene encodes CDR1 SGHRS and CDR2 YFSETQ. The CDR3 contains 15 residues. The CDR3 region has the DNA TGCGCCAGCAGCTTGCAGAAGGCTAACACCGGGGAGCTGTTTTTT. Translation gives CASSLQKANTGELFF.

In this sample, this clonotype turned up many times. The V and J genes are TRBV20-1 and TRBJ1-1; D call uncertain. The CDR3 covers 14 residues. Germline loops: CDR1 DFQATT, CDR2 SNEGSKA (reference sequence). Between the trimmed V and J ends, which lost 0 bases and 5 bases, there was a span of 13 bases. The CDR3 DNA reads TGCAGTGCTAGAGATCGTAGGAGAGAAACTGAAGCTTTCTTT. It translates to CSARDRRRETEAFF.

The chain's CDR3 is CASSQVVGLGNTIYF. In DNA form, the CDR3 reads TGCGCCAGCAGCCAAGTTGTAGGGCTCGGAAACACCATATATTTT. This sequence joins TRBV4-3 and TRBJ1-3, with D unresolved. The CDR3 spans 15 residues. Germline values: CDR1 LGHNA, CDR2 YSLEER. Trimming took off 1 base at V and 4 bases at J, with 11 bases between the two ends.

The V and J genes are TRBV10-3 and TRBJ1-5; a possible D gene is TRBD1 (5 bases). From germline, CDR1 is ENHRY and CDR2 SYGVKD. V shed 4 bases and J shed 4 bases, with 14 bases lying between them. CDR3 length: 15 amino acids. CDR3 sequence: CAISATGTQNQPQHF. The CDR3 DNA reads TGTGCCATCAGTGCCACCGGGACTCAAAATCAGCCCCAGCATTTT.

This clonotype was detected many times. This rearrangement joins TRBV5-1 to TRBJ2-5; perhaps TRBD1 as D (5 bases). Trimming took 0 bases from V and 1 from J, leaving 7 bases between them. This CDR3 has 14 amino acids. Germline CDR1 is SGHRS and CDR2 is YFSETQ. The CDR3 DNA follows: TGCGCCAGCAGCTTGGGTGGGGCCCAAGAGACCCAGTACTTC. Protein sequence: CASSLGGAQETQYF.

The V call is TRBV6-5, the J call TRBJ2-1; 10 bases align to TRBD2. This CDR3 is built from 15 residues. V was clipped by 8 bases and J by 7 bases; unmatched bases: 11. Germline lookup yields CDR1 MNHEY and CDR2 SVGAGI. DNA of the CDR3: TGTGCCAGCCTCCCGGGGGGGACTAGCGCGAATGAGCAGTTCTTC. As protein: CASLPGGTSANEQFF.

V and J are TRBV5-1 and TRBJ1-2; D is perhaps TRBD1 (6 bases). Per the germline V gene, CDR1 is SGHRS and CDR2 is YFSETQ. This CDR3 spans 14 amino acids. V lost 5 bases to trimming and J lost 4 bases, with 15 bases between them. The DNA of the CDR3 is TGCGCCAGCAGACAGGGAACTGGTGGCTATGGCTACACCTTC. This codes for CASRQGTGGYGYTF.

This clonotype was counted a few times. V usage is TRBV18 and J usage is TRBJ2-1; D is ambiguous. This CDR3 is built from 12 residues. V lost 5 bases and J lost 7, with 9 bases in between. In germline, CDR1 is KGHSH, CDR2 LQKENI. The CDR3 region has the DNA TGTGCCAGCTCAATCGGGCCTAATGAGCAGTTCTTC. Its protein is CASSIGPNEQFF. Full variable domain (outside the CDR3, taken from reference TRBV18 and TRBJ2-1): NAGVMQNPRHLVRRRGQEARLRCSPMKGHSHVYWYRQLPEEGLKFMVYLQKENIIDESGMPKERFSAEFPKEGPSILRIQQVVRGDSAAYFCASSIGPNEQFFGPGTRLTVL.

The chain carries TRBV12-3 or TRBV12-4 and TRBJ2-3; D possibly corresponds to TRBD1 (5 bases). Trimming removed 3 bases at V and 0 bases at J, with 10 bases between. The CDR3 spans 15 residues. The CDR3 protein is CASSFQGGSTDTQYF. As DNA, the CDR3 is TGTGCCAGCAGTTTTCAGGGTGGGAGCACAGATACGCAGTATTTT.

V gene TRBV27 combines with J gene TRBJ2-7, with TRBD2 matching over 9 bases. J lost 10 bases, V lost 2 bases, and 12 bases had no gene match. Germline lookup yields CDR1 MNHEY and CDR2 SMNVEV (reference sequence). This CDR3 has 15 amino acids. This CDR3 is CASSLELAGGPVQYF. DNA of the CDR3: TGTGCCAGCAGTTTAGAGCTGGCGGGGGGGCCGGTACAGTACTTC.

CDR3: CASRPGTSGRYQETQYF. In DNA form, the CDR3 reads TGTGCCAGCAGACCCGGGACTAGCGGGAGGTACCAAGAGACCCAGTACTTC. The chain recombines TRBV3-1 with TRBJ2-5; 15 bases match TRBD2. Germline trimming cut 6 bases from V and 0 bases from J; bases unmatched to any gene: 5. The germline gives CDR1 LGHDT, CDR2 YNNKEL (reference sequence). The CDR3 extends over 17 amino acids.

In this sample, this clonotype turned up many times. The V call is TRBV7-9, the J call TRBJ1-2; D gene unclear. Looked up from germline, CDR1 is SEHNR and CDR2 is FQNEAQ (reference sequence). The CDR3 has 12 residues. The V end lost 3 bases, the J end lost 1 base, and 3 bases lay between the germline ends. The CDR3 region is CASSFNNYGYTF. The CDR3 DNA follows: TGTGCCAGCAGCTTCAATAACTATGGCTACACCTTC.

The J gene is TRBJ2-1, the V gene TRBV15; 7 nucleotides agree with TRBD2. Unmatched junction bases numbered 3, after V lost 3 bases and J lost 7 bases. This CDR3 has 13 residues. Germline V gene sequence: CDR1 LNHNV, CDR2 YYDKDF (reference sequence). CDR3 residues: CATSSYSGNEQFF. The CDR3 region has the DNA TGTGCCACCAGCAGTTATAGCGGGAATGAGCAGTTCTTC.

This clonotype appeared a few times. The V and J genes are TRBV18 and TRBJ2-1; 10 bases line up with TRBD2. The V gene's germline CDR1 is KGHSH and CDR2 LQKENI. Trimming removed 8 bases from V and 9 bases from J; junction bases left unmatched: 13. This CDR3 is built from 15 residues. CDR3 sequence (DNA): TGTGCCAGCGGACCGGGACTAGCGCTTCGGGGTGAGCAGTTCTTC. Translating it yields CASGPGLALRGEQFF.

The genes are TRBV7-9 and TRBJ2-1; no firm D call. CDR1 is SEHNR and CDR2 is FQNEAQ in the germline V gene (reference sequence). V gave up 1 base and J gave up 4 bases, with 11 bases separating them. The CDR3 is 15 residues long. CDR3 nucleotide sequence: TGTGCCAGCAGCTTAGAAACGCGAATTTACAATGAGCAGTTCTTC. It specifies CASSLETRIYNEQFF.

The J gene is TRBJ1-2, the V gene TRBV18, with D hard to call. This CDR3 region has 15 residues. Germline V gene lookup returns CDR1 KGHSH and CDR2 LQKENI. V lost 0 bases, J lost 8 bases, and 16 bases lay in between. The CDR3 sequence is CASSPPNEVSVGYTF. CDR3 bases: TGTGCCAGCTCACCACCGAATGAGGTGTCCGTCGGCTACACCTTC.

This chain joins TRBV6-6 and TRBJ1-2; TRBD1 might be the D (6 bases). This CDR3 comprises 13 residues. CDR1 MNHNY and CDR2 SVGAGI come from the germline V gene (reference sequence). Trimming stripped 5 bases from V and 0 bases from J, with 7 bases between. CDR3 sequence: CASSRDTNYGYTF. The CDR3 DNA sequence: TGTGCCAGCAGTCGGGACACTAACTATGGCTACACCTTC.

The rearrangement uses TRBV12-3 or TRBV12-4 and TRBJ2-7; no firm D call. Trimming removed 6 bases at V and 3 bases at J, with 12 bases between. CDR3 length: 13 residues. Here the CDR3 DNA reads TGTGCCAGCAGACACATGGTGGACTACGAGCAGTACTTC. Amino acids: CASRHMVDYEQYF.